This T cell receptor (beta chain) was captured in a study of regulatory T cells in long-lasting Graves disease. On the study more broadly: The definition of persistent Graves' disease was over 5 years of antithyroid drugs with positive TSH receptor antibodies.

Time point denoted: persistent/refractory GD, antithyroid drugs over 5 years with positive TRAb. Scientists built the TCR library using RNA that was extracted from PBMCs. The germline V gene has CDR1 SGHRS and CDR2 YFSETQ. CDR3 length: 15 residues. Trimming took 3 bases from V and 8 from J; bases not matched to a gene: 8. The TCR beta library used iRepertoire HTBI primers with Arm-PCR amplification of CDR3. TCRdb re-derived calls from the multiplex PCR reads in MiXCR, one entry per CDR3 protein. The top ten hold about 29% of the sample, which has a few hundred thousand distinct CDR3 sequences, roughly 25% seen once.

The sequenced sample was peripheral blood mononuclear cells (PBMCs), obtained when the disease was refractory, from a patient treated with antithyroid drugs. V usage is TRBV5-1 and J usage is TRBJ1-6, with TRBD1 matching over 7 bases. The receptor's source is a middle-aged woman with Graves disease. For the CDR3, the DNA is TGCGCCAGCAGCTGGAAAACAGGGGAAGATTCACCCCTCCACTTT. Its protein product is CASSWKTGEDSPLHF.